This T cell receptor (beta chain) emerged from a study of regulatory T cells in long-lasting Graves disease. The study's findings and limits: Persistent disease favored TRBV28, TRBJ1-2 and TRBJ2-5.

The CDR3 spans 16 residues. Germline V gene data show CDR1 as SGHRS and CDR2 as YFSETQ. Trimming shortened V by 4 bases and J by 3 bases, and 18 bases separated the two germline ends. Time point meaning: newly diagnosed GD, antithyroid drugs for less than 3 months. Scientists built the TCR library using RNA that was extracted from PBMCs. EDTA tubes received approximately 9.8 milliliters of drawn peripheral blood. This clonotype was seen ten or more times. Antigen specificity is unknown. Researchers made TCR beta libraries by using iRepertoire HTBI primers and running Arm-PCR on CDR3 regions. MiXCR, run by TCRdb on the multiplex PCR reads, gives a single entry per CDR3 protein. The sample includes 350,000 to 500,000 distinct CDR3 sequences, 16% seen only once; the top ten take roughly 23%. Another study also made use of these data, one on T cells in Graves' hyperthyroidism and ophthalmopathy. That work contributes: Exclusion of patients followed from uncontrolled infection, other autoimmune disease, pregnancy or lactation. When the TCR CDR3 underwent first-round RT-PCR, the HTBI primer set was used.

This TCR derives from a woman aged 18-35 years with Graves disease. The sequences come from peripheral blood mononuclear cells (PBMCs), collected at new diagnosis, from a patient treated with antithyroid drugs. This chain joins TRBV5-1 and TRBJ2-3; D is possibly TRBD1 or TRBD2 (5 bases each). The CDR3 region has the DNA TGCGCCAGCAGCGGGGGAGCGGCCGATTGGACAGATACGCAGTATTTT. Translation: CASSGGAADWTDTQYF. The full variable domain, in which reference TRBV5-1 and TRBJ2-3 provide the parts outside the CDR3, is KAGVTQTPRYLIKTRGQQVTLSCSPISGHRSVSWYQQTPGQGLQFLFEYFSETQRNKGNFPGRFSGRQFSNSRSEMNVSTLELGDSALYLCASSGGAADWTDTQYFGPGTRLTVL.